This TCR beta chain originates from a study of neoadjuvant anti-PD-1 for oral cavity cancer (dated by TCRdb to the early 2020s). About the investigation overall: Patients mostly received three to four biweekly doses of nivolumab at 3 mg/kg before curative-intent surgical resection. A fourth nivolumab dose was given around day 43 to patients without progression, and definitive surgical resection was performed in those patients on days 50-56. Under RECIST 1.1, patients with complete response, partial response or stable disease were classed as responders, and patients with progression were classed as non-responders. The parent correlative cohort had 12 patients and a response rate of 25% to 35%.

Study-wide conclusions, independent of this receptor: After neoadjuvant nivolumab, non-responders showed significantly higher T cell clonality (Gini index) in PBMCs than responders did. Higher pretreatment blood Treg/Th17 ratios correlated with both higher pretreatment blood TCRbeta clonality and lower post-treatment tumor TCRbeta clonality. TCR analyses included only three patients per response group, and the authors called for larger cohorts for validation.

In the paper's terms, the time point label means: after neoadjuvant nivolumab, at surgical resection. Patients had been newly diagnosed with stage II-IVA oral cavity squamous cell carcinoma, and no prior systemic or radiation treatment had been given to the patients. The cohort was made up of patients with locally advanced, HPV-negative oral cavity squamous cell carcinoma. Peripheral blood mononuclear cells were analyzed directly, without maintenance or expansion in culture. Samples were obtained from a longitudinal correlative study of a single-arm phase II trial of neoadjuvant nivolumab in oral cavity squamous cell carcinoma. Subject-matched pre- and post-treatment PBMCs and tumors from three responders and three non-responders were subjected to genomic DNA-based TCRbeta sequencing. Peripheral blood mononuclear cells were drawn once before nivolumab treatment and a second time after treatment, when surgery took place. The Maxwell RSC DNA from Cells kit was used to extract genomic DNA from PBMCs.

In the case of this clone: Its specific antigen is unknown. Base qualities are not recorded, but no much larger clone differs from it by a single base.

PBMC libraries used mostly around 500 ng of input genomic DNA for deep sequencing, with six replicates per sample. Following the manufacturer's instructions, the team built TCRbeta libraries using the immunoSEQ hsTCRbeta kit. The finished libraries were brought together in one pool at 3 to 3.5 nM, which was then read using an Illumina NovaSeq 6000 S4 flow cell. In the paper's pipeline: The immunoSEQ Analyzer was used for raw data preprocessing and quality control. The analysis was restricted to productive rearrangements, with each unique CDR3 amino acid sequence defining a clonotype. Repertoire clonality was estimated as the Gini-Simpson index, which was calculated using the R package tcR. Gini indices were compared with Student's t test, and associations with tumor size change were assessed by Pearson correlation. The immuneACCESS repertoire file appears here via TCRdb, limited to in-frame rearrangements. These files lack a portion of the clones; in checked studies, under half of the deficit traces to unresolved V genes, and the cause of the others is not known. For V, J and clone size, that table is used; D and trimming come from the DNA. Counted in this sample were about 68,000 clones; approximately 81% of them appeared once. More than 3% of the sample is taken by the ten largest.

This receptor was identified in a person aged 35-79 years with oral cavity squamous cell carcinoma. The sample consisted of PBMCs, taken after nivolumab (anti-PD-1) treatment.

The CDR3 region: CAISSSGQRGAYEQYF. The bases read TGTGCCATCAGCTCCTCGGGTCAGCGAGGAGCCTACGAGCAGTACTTC. The chain links TRBV10-3 with TRBJ2-7; the D gene is not confidently resolved. V drops 6 bases and J drops 2 bases, leaving 20 bases in between. There are 16 amino acids in the CDR3, from cysteine to phenylalanine inclusive. Only the CDR3 part of the read is kept: 48 bases, read in frame from the first base. CDR1 and CDR2, per the germline V gene, are ENHRY and SYGVKD.